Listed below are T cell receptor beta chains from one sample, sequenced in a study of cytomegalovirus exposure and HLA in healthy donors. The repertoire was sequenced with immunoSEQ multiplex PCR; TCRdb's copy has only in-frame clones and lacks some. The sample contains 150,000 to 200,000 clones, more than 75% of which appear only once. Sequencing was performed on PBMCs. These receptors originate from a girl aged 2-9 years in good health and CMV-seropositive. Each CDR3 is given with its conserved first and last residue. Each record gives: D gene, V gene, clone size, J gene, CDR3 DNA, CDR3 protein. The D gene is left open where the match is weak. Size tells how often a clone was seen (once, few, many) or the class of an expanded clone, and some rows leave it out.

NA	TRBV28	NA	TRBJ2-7	TGTGCCAGCTCCCTCAGGAGGGGTGAGCAGTACTTC	CASSLRRGEQYF
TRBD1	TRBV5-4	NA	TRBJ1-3	TGTGCCAGCAGCTTGGGACCGGGACAGGGGAGATCTGGAAACACCATATATTTT	CASSLGPGQGRSGNTIYF
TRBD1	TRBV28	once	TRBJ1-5	TGTGCCAGCAGTTATCGACAGGGGACGGGGCGGCAGCCCCAGCATTTT	CASSYRQGTGRQPQHF
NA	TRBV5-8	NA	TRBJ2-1	TGTGCCAGCAGCTTGGCCCAGAGGGACATTGGAAACAATGAGCAGTTCTTC	CASSLAQRDIGNNEQFF
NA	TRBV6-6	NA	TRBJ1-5	TGTGCCGTTCGGGGTCGTTTTAATCAGCCCCAGCATTTT	CAVRGRFNQPQHF
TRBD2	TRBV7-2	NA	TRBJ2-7	TGTGCCAGCAGCTCACAGCGGGAGAGCTACGAGCAGTACTTC	CASSSQRESYEQYF
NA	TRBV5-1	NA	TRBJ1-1	TGCGCCAGCAGCGAAAAACAGGGCGATGAAGCTTTCTTT	CASSEKQGDEAFF
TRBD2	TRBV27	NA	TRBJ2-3	TGTGCCAGCCGAGGACTAGCGGGCACAGATACGCAGTATTTT	CASRGLAGTDTQYF
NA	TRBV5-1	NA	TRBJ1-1	TGCGCCAGCAGCTTGTTAGGGGGGAACACTGAAGCTTTCTTT	CASSLLGGNTEAFF
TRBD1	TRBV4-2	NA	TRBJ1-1	TGTGCCAGCAGCCGGACAGGGAACACTGAAGCTTTCTTT	CASSRTGNTEAFF
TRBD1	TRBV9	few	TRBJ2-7	TGTGCCAGCAGCGTGGGGACAGGGGTTGGATACGAGCAGTACTTC	CASSVGTGVGYEQYF
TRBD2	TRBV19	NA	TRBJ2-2	TGTGCCAGTAGTATACTAGCGGGGAACACCGGGGAGCTGTTTTTT	CASSILAGNTGELFF
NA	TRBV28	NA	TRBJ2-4	TGTGCCAGTGGACTGGGCAAAAACATTCAGTACTTC	CASGLGKNIQYF
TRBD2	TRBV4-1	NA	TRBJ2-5	TGCGCCAGCAGCCAAGTGGGCGGGAGGGCCGTCCTACAAAGGGAGACCCAGTACTTC	CASSQVGGRAVLQRETQYF
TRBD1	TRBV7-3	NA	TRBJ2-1	TGTGCCAGCAGACCGGGACAGGGTAATGAGCAGTTCTTC	CASRPGQGNEQFF
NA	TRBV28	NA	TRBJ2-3	TGTGCCAGCAGTTCACCTGGACGGAGGGGCGCAGATACGCAGTATTTT	CASSSPGRRGADTQYF
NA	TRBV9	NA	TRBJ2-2	TGTGCCAGCAGCGTAGGTTCAGGCAAAGGGGAGCTGTTTTTT	CASSVGSGKGELFF
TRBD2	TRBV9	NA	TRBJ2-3	TGTGCCAGCAGCGTGGGTGTTCTAGCGGGAGGAGATACGCAGTATTTT	CASSVGVLAGGDTQYF
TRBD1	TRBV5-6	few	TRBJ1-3	TGTGCCAGCAGCATTCCGGGACAGGGGGACACCATATATTTT	CASSIPGQGDTIYF
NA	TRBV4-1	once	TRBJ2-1	TGCGCCAGCAGCCAGATAACTACTAGATTCAATGAGCAGTTCTTC	CASSQITTRFNEQFF
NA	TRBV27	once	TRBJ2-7	TGTGCCAGCGGAGTCTCCTACGAGCAGTACTTC	CASGVSYEQYF